What follows describes a single T cell receptor (beta chain). The V and J ends lost 2 bases and 7 bases respectively, with 13 bases between them. The CDR3 extends over 13 amino acids. Germline CDR1 reads SGHDT; CDR2 reads YYEEEE. The entry originates in a study of T cell responses to AZD1222 COVID-19 vaccine. Sequencing was performed with immunoSEQ multiplex PCR; in TCRdb, only in-frame clones are kept and a portion is missing. The repertoire has under 75,000 clones, more than 85% of them found once; the top ten carry 17%. The origin of this receptor is an adult in good health. This rearrangement joins TRBV5-6 to TRBJ2-7; possibly TRBD1 for D (6 bases). Sequencing was performed on peripheral blood, taken on day 0 of AZD1222 vaccination. The CDR3, as DNA: TGTGCCAGCAGCTTTCAGGGGTCGCGAGAGCAGTACTTC. Translating it yields CASSFQGSREQYF.